The clone carrying this T cell receptor beta chain was seen a handful of times. Its antigen is undetermined. V lost 5 bases to trimming and J lost 8 bases, with 15 bases between them. The length of the CDR3 is 14 residues. Germline CDR1 and CDR2: SNHLY and FYNNEI. This sample was taken from a study of cytotoxic CD8 clonotypes in ibrutinib-treated CLL. Study background: A mean of around 250,000 productive templates and more than 75,000 productive rearrangements was obtained per sample.

General study points: Sampling of sustained-remission and progressing patients occurred at differing times. Rare overall, public clonotypes shrank or held steady under therapy. Clonality showed a rise at ibrutinib response that reversed toward baseline at progression.

Sequenced by immunoSEQ multiplex PCR; TCRdb stores in-frame clones only, minus some. The profile shows over 100,000 clones, 58% of them singletons. This sample comprised PBMCs, obtained after 24 months of ibrutinib treatment. The J gene is TRBJ1-4, the V gene TRBV2; D perhaps matches TRBD1 (5 bases). The sequence derives from a human donor with chronic lymphocytic leukemia. CDR3 DNA sequence: TGTGCCAGCAGTACTCAGGGAACGAGAGAAAAACTGTTTTTT. Translating it yields CASSTQGTREKLFF.